The clone carrying this T cell receptor (beta chain) was observed a handful of times. Its antigen is undetermined. The source of the sample is a study of response to subunit inactivated influenza vaccine. General study findings and limits: The authors proposed limited new T cell recruitment per seasonal influenza vaccination.

A single record per CDR3 protein comes from TCRdb applying MiXCR to the RT-PCR reads. The sample has a few hundred thousand distinct CDR3 sequences, about a fifth seen once. The sequence came from a man aged 50-75 years who received an inactivated influenza vaccine. The sequencing here drew on PBMCs from blood, taken roughly 20 months after vaccination.

The CDR3 sequence: CASSEPRTEHSYEQYF. As DNA, the CDR3 is TGTGCCAGCAGTGAACCCAGGACTGAACACTCCTACGAGCAGTACTTC. This chain connects TRBV6-1 to TRBJ2-7; tentatively, D is TRBD2 (5 bases). V was cut by 2 bases and J by 0 bases, with 14 bases left in between. The CDR3 is 16 amino acids. Germline CDR1 MNHNS, CDR2 SASEGT.